The following is a T cell receptor beta chain sequence with its context. This clone was observed a single time. There is no known antigen for this receptor. No much larger clone is present one base from it, and per-base qualities are unavailable. The source of the sample is a study of cytomegalovirus exposure and HLA in healthy donors (dated by TCRdb to about 2017). Study-wide context: An earlier analysis of more than 550 of the donors reported approximately 260 Gb of sequence data and around 100 million unique TCR beta sequences obtained from about 170 million T cells. A later genetic analysis took genome-wide SNP genotypes for 398 of the 666 donors and used that subset as a discovery cohort. An earlier analysis of 587 of the donors used high-throughput TCR beta sequencing to judge whether each TCR beta V gene segment behaved as functional or pseudogenic. Every repertoire in the discovery cohort had been generated on one and the same sequencing platform. A later analysis re-examined previously published TCR beta repertoires from hundreds of donors and added high-resolution HLA genotyping to investigate patterns of TCR occurrence. A separate validation cohort of some 130 different subjects was used in addition to the roughly 620-subject first cohort. Alongside the repertoire data, information on donor age, sex, ethnicity and CMV serostatus was compiled. To predict cytomegalovirus infection status, the study brought together high-throughput TCR immunosequencing, statistical association of individual TCRs with disease status, and machine learning. The study aimed to test whether signatures of past pathogen exposure could be identified by cataloging public T cell receptors. The later analysis used no new phenotypic data to find candidate immune exposures, relying instead on TCR beta sequences and their occurrence across donors. HLA typing covered class I and class II loci at four-digit resolution. The number of donors typed differed by locus, with about 629-630 for A, B, C, DRB1 and DQB1, 522 for DQA1, some 570 for DPA1, and under 490 for DPB1. A handful of DR-DQ haplotypes were handled as single units for association and clustering because linkage in the cohort was strong. The genetic ancestry cluster associated with self-reported Caucasian donors included over 80% of the roughly 360 genotyped donors. Among some 400 genotyped donors of the cohort, an average of around 250,000 unique TCR beta nucleotide sequences was sequenced per donor, of which about 18% were non-productive. An early release covering just under 650 HLA-typed donors comprised about 320 gigabases of sequencing data and tens of millions of unique TCR sequences. The study used immunosequencing to profile the T cell repertoires of some 600 subjects and linked those repertoires to cytomegalovirus serostatus. Summary of the overall study and its limitations: Sequencing depth was assumed to be roughly uniform across donors in the presence/absence analyses, though that assumption may not hold. The study gave a list of some 150 TCR beta chains associated with cytomegalovirus. This cohort had only TCR beta chains sequenced, and the lack of alpha or paired-chain data limited which features could be detected. A later analysis found that TCR association rates varied across HLA loci, with DRB1 alleles showing the most associated TCRs and HLA-C alleles the fewest. A later analysis found that HLA-associated TCR beta chains were more clonally expanded and had lower generation probabilities than equally common non-associated chains. HLA typing was unavailable for some donors at each locus, so association tests used only the typed subset. When HLA alleles, especially DR and DQ, strongly co-occurred, attributing TCR associations to individual alleles was difficult. Broadly in line with IMGT annotations, most TCR beta V segments showed up in productive rearrangements about 87% or about 30% of the time in an earlier analysis of roughly 590 of the donors. A later analysis found that most CMV-associated TCR beta chains appeared HLA-restricted, with HLA associations seemingly driven largely by CMV exposure. Because the 87-base-pair reads could not distinguish some IMGT-functional V segments, including TRBV6-2 and TRBV6-3, those segments were excluded. Immune exposure information for the cohort was limited to CMV serostatus. Three of the identified cytomegalovirus-associated TCR beta chains were confirmed in vitro to be specific for cytomegalovirus antigens. A further reported finding was that TCR beta sequences accurately predicted the HLA-A and HLA-B alleles for most subjects in the first cohort. According to a later analysis, parvovirus B19, influenza, CMV and Epstein-Barr virus appeared linked to several top co-occurrence clusters. The authors suggested that the approach could potentially be extended to other disease states and immunological phenotypes. In a later genetic analysis, a missense DCLRE1C variant was associated with V-gene and J-gene trimming of TCR beta chains, and the association was replicated in an independent cohort. A cluster of highly shared sequence variants was judged likely to be a technical artifact of the sequencing pipeline. Most TCR sequences were seen in very few donors, while some public TCRs were found in many individuals. According to a later genetic analysis, donors in an Asian-associated ancestry cluster had fewer N-insertions in productive TCRs than the approximately 650-donor mean. About 17 rarely observed V segments, including chromosome 9 orphons, were excluded from the earlier analysis of approximately 500 of the donors because counts were too low. In a later analysis, some 17,000 TCR beta sequences were associated with specific HLA alleles at a false discovery rate of 0.05. The classifier was reported to diagnose cytomegalovirus status with high specificity and sensitivity in both the original and validation cohorts. Correlated functional status among segregating V segments might reflect linkage disequilibrium, but an unknown experimental factor could not be ruled out.

The cohort comprised hundreds of healthy bone marrow donors. At the time of sampling, every cohort member was nominally healthy, though immune exposures that went unrecorded were likely present. The donor was CMV seronegative and was included in the group of a few hundred seronegative cohort members. A peripheral blood sample was provided by each donor, and peripheral blood mononuclear cells were used for TCR beta sequencing. Genomic DNA extraction from the blood cell samples was performed with the Qiagen DNeasy Blood Extraction Kit. Reading from cysteine to phenylalanine, the CDR3 counts 15 amino acids. Only the CDR3 region is kept as DNA, spanning 45 bases read in frame from base 1. At the junction V is shortened by 6 bases and J by 0 bases, with 15 bases in between. The germline V gene (reference sequence) sets CDR1 to MNHNY and CDR2 to SVGAGI. To prepare the library, the immunoSEQ multiplex PCR assay was applied. A mixture of 60 forward primers for TCR Vbeta segments and 13 reverse primers for TCR Jbeta segments was used in the multiplex PCR. The CDR3 region of rearranged TCR beta genes was amplified from genomic DNA with a multiplex PCR assay. Amplified TCR beta libraries were sequenced as 87-base-pair reads on the Illumina HiSeq System. The authors' analysis ran thus. Across the roughly 670 repertoires, a later analysis counted 78 million or so unique TCR beta chains, around 11 million of which were shared by at least two donors. Raw reads were error-corrected and collapsed into unique sequences by a nearest-neighbor algorithm in which closely related sequences were merged to remove PCR and sequencing errors. Alignment of CDR3 sequences to IMGT reference sequences was used to assign V, D and J gene segments. Each retained sequence needed at least a six-nucleotide match to both a V gene segment and a J gene segment. Rearrangements were classified as productive when the CDR3 lacked stop codons and remained in frame with V and J, and all other rearrangements were classified as non-productive. CDR3 was defined according to IMGT convention as the region running from the second conserved V-encoded cysteine to the conserved J-encoded phenylalanine. In an earlier analysis of 587 of the donors, sequences lacking an unambiguous match to a single V gene segment were excluded. An earlier analysis of 587 of the donors classified V segments as functional when productive rearrangements were above 56.7% and as segregating when the standard deviation between donors was above 5%. A statistical classification framework was built to diagnose cytomegalovirus status from the catalog of TCR beta chain sequences. In a later analysis, TCR nucleotide sequences were compared against IMGT/GENE-DB human TR gene sequences so that V and J genes could be assigned. A later analysis assigned CDR3 sequences and most-parsimonious VDJ recombination scenarios with the TCRdist pipeline. In a later analysis, each TCR beta chain was defined by its CDR3 amino acid sequence together with its V-gene family, and reads without a unique V-gene family were excluded. A later analysis removed 592 highly shared, low-generation-probability nucleotide sequences to deal with suspected cross-contamination and a sequencing artifact. In a later analysis, a clonal expansion index for each public chain was calculated from normalized within-repertoire ranks of inferred template counts. In a later analysis, generation probabilities were computed using a VDJ recombination model fitted to out-of-frame rearrangements, and the results were checked against IGoR. Hypergeometric tests were used in a later analysis to score TCR-TCR, TCR-HLA and TCR-CMV co-occurrence, with a repertoire-size bias correction applied to the TCR pairs. To estimate false discovery rates, a later analysis permuted the HLA or CMV assignments 20 times. In a later analysis, co-occurring TCRs were grouped with DBSCAN, and TCRdist sequence similarity was added when clustering was performed within HLA-allele-positive subsets. For co-occurrence clustering, repertoires with fewer than 30,000 or more than 120,000 public chains were excluded, along with a handful of repertoires with anomalous nucleotide sharing. Here the immuneACCESS table is served through TCRdb, limited to in-frame sequences with V and J called. Missing clones are a known gap in these copies; in checked studies unresolved V genes cover under half, and the rest lacks a known reason. V, J and clone size derive from that table, while D and trimming were established from the DNA sequence. The sample includes some 98,000 clones, with about two thirds observed a single time. About 2.5% of the sample is taken by the ten largest.

The specimen sequenced was PBMCs. In this chain, TRBV6-6 is recombined with TRBJ2-7; the D gene is possibly TRBD1, with 6 bases matching. The sequence was obtained from a man aged 45-60 years in good health and CMV-seronegative. The sequenced DNA: TGTGCCAGCAGGGAAAGTAACAGGGTCTCCTACGAGCAGTACTTC. This translates into CASRESNRVSYEQYF.